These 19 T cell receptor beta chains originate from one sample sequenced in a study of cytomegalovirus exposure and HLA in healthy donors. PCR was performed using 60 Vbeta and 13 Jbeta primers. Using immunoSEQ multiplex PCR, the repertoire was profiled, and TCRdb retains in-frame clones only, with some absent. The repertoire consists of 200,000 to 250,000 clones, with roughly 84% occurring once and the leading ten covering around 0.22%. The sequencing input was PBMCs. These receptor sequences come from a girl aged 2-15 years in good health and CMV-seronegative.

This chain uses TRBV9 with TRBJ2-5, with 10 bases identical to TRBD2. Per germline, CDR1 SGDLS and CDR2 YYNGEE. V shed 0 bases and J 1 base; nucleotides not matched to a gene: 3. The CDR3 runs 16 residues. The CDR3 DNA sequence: TGTGCCAGCAGCGTAGGACTAGCGGGCCTCCAAGAGACCCAGTACTTC. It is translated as CASSVGLAGLQETQYF. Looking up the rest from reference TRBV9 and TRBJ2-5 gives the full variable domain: DSGVTQTPKHLITATGQRVTLRCSPRSGDLSVYWYQQSLDQGLQFLIQYYNGEERAKGNILERFSAQQFPDLHSELNLSSLELGDSALYFCASSVGLAGLQETQYFGPGTRLLVL.

The CDR3 loop reads CAWHPGTASGQYF. The CDR3 bases are TGTGCCTGGCATCCCGGGACAGCCAGCGGGCAGTACTTC. This sequence joins TRBV30 and TRBJ2-5, with D tentatively TRBD1 (7 bases). The CDR3 is made up of 13 amino acids. CDR1 and CDR2 (germline): GTSNPN, SVGIG (reference sequence). V gave up 5 bases and J gave up 11 bases, with 21 bases separating them.

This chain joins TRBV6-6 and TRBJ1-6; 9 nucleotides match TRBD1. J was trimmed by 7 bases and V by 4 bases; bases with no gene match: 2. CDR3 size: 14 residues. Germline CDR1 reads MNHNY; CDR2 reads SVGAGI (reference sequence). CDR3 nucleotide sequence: TGTGCCAGCAGTTGGGGACAGGGAAATTCACCCCTCCACTTT. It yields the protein CASSWGQGNSPLHF.

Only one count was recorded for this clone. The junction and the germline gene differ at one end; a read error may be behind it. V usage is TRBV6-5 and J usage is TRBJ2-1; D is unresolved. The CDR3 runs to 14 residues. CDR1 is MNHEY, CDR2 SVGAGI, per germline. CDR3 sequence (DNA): TGTGCCAGCGGTTACTCGTCATGGTCGAGTGTGCAGTTCTTC. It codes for CASGYSSWSSVQFF.

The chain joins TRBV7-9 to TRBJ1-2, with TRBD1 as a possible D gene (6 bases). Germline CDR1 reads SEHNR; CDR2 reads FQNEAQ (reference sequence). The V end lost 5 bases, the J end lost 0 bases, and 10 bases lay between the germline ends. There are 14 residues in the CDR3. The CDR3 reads CASSIGQTNYGYTF. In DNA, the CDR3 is TGTGCCAGCAGCATAGGACAGACTAACTATGGCTACACCTTC.

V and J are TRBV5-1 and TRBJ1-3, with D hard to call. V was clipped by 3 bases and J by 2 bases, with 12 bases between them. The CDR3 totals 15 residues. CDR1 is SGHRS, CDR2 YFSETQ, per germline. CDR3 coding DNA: TGCGCCAGCAGCTGGGAGGGTTCGGCTGGAAACACCATATATTTT. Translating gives CASSWEGSAGNTIYF.

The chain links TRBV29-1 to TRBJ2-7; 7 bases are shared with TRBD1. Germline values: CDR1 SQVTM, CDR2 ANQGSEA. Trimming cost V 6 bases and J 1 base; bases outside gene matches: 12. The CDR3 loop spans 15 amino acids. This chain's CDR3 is CSVADWDRGSYEQYF. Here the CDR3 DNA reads TGCAGCGTGGCTGATTGGGACAGAGGATCCTACGAGCAGTACTTC.

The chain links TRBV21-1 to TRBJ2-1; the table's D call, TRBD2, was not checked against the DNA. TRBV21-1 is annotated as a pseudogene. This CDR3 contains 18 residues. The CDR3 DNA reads TGTGCCAGCAGCGAGATATGGGCTAGCGGGAGGGGATACAATGAGCAGTTCTTC. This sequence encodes CASSEIWASGRGYNEQFF.

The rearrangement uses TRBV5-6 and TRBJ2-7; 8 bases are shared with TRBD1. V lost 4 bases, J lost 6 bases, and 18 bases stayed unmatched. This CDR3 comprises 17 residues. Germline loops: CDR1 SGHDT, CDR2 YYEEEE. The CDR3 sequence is CASSVALFRGQGSEQYF. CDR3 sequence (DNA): TGTGCCAGCAGCGTGGCGTTATTCCGCGGACAGGGATCCGAGCAGTACTTC.

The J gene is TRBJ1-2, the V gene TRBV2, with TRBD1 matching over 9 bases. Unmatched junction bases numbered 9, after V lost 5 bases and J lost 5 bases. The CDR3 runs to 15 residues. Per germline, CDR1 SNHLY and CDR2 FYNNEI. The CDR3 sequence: CASSSSGTGNYGYTF. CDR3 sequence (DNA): TGTGCCAGCAGTTCGTCCGGGACAGGGAATTATGGCTACACCTTC.

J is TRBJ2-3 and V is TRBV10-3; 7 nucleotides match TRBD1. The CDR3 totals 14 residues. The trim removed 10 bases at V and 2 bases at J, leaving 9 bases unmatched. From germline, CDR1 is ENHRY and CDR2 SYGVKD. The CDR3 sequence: CASQGVRATDTQYF. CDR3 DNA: TGTGCCAGCCAGGGGGTTAGAGCCACAGATACGCAGTATTTT.

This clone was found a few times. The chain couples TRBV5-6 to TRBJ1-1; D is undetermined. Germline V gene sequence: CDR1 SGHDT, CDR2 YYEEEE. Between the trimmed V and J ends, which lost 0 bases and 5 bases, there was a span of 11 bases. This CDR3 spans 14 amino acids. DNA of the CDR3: TGTGCCAGCAGCTTGGGGCAGAGAGGGACTGAAGCTTTCTTT. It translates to CASSLGQRGTEAFF.

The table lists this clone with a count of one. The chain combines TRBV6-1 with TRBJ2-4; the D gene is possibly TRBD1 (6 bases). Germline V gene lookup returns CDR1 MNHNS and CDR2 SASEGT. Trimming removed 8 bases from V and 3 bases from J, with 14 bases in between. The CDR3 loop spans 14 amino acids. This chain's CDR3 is CASRQVGDKNIQYF. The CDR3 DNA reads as TGTGCCAGCCGACAGGTTGGGGACAAAAACATTCAGTACTTC.

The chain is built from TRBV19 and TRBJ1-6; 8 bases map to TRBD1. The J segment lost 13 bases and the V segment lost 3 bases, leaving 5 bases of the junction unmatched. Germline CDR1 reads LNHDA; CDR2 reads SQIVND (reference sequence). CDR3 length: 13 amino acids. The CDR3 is CASSIDRGLPLHF. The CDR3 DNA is TGTGCCAGTAGTATCGACAGGGGCTTGCCCCTCCACTTT.

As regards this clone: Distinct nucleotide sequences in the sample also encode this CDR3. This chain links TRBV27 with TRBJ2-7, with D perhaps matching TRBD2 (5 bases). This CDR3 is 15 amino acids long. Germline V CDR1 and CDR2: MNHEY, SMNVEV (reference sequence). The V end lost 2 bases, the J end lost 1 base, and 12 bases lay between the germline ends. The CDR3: CASSLGGGGSYEQYF. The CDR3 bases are TGTGCCAGCAGTTTAGGAGGAGGTGGTTCCTACGAGCAGTACTTC.

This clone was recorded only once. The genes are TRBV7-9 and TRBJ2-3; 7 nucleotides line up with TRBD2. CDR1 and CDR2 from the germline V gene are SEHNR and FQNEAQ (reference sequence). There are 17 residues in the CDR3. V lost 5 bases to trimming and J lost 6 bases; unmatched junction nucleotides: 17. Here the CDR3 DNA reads TGTGCCAGCAGCCCGGGAGGCCAGGGCGTCAATAAGGATACGCAGTATTTT. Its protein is CASSPGGQGVNKDTQYF.

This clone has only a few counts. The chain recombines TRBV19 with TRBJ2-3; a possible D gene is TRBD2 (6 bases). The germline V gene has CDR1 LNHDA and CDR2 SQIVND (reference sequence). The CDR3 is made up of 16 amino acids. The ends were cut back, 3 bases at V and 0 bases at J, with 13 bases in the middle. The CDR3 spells CASSITGGASTDTQYF. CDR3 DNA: TGTGCCAGTAGTATCACTGGCGGGGCCAGCACAGATACGCAGTATTTT.

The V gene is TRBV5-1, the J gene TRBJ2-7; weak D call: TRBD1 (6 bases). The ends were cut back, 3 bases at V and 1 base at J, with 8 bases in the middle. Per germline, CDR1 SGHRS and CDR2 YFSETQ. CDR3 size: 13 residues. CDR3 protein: CASSWDISYEQYF. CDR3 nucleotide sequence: TGCGCCAGCAGCTGGGACATTTCCTACGAGCAGTACTTC.

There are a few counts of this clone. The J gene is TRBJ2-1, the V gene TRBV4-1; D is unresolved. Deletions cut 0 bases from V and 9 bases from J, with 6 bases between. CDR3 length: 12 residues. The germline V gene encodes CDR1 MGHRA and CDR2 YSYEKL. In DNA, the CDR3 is TGCGCCAGCAGCCAAGAGTTCGGTGAGCAGTTCTTC. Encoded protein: CASSQEFGEQFF.